The next 7 T cell receptor beta chains were all read from a single sample in a study of cytomegalovirus exposure and HLA in healthy donors. 60 Vbeta and 13 Jbeta primers were used in PCR. TCRdb keeps only in-frame clones here, not all; method: immunoSEQ multiplex PCR. The data contain about 170,000 clones, roughly 86% of them singletons. Source material: PBMCs. These receptors originate from a girl between 5 and 17 years old in good health and CMV-seropositive.

The CDR3 protein is CASSAGTLALGELFF. For the CDR3, the DNA is TGTGCCAGCAGCGCCGGGACACTGGCGCTCGGGGAGCTGTTTTTT. The chain employs TRBV6-5 and TRBJ2-2; tentatively, D is TRBD1 (6 bases). This CDR3 comprises 15 residues. Trimming shortened V by 6 bases and J by 7 bases, and 18 bases separated the two germline ends. Germline loops: CDR1 MNHEY, CDR2 SVGAGI.

The rearrangement uses TRBV25-1 and TRBJ2-7; tentatively, D is TRBD1 (5 bases). From germline, CDR1 is MGHDK and CDR2 SYGVNS. Trimming took 3 bases from V and 2 from J, leaving 14 bases between them. CDR3 length: 15 residues. This CDR3 is CASSDGALDTYEQYF. CDR3 coding DNA: TGTGCCAGCAGTGATGGGGCCTTGGATACCTACGAGCAGTACTTC.

This clone was observed a handful of times. The chain carries TRBV30 and TRBJ2-3; 9 bases fit TRBD2. V was clipped by 8 bases and J by 2 bases; unmatched bases: 8. Germline values: CDR1 GTSNPN, CDR2 SVGIG (reference sequence). The CDR3 totals 14 residues. The DNA for the CDR3 is TGTGCCGCACGGCGGGGGGGCCCCACAGATACGCAGTATTTT. Translated: CAARRGGPTDTQYF.

As concerns this clone: Other DNA sequences in the same sample also yield this CDR3. The rearrangement joins TRBV27 to TRBJ2-7; TRBD1 is a possible D gene (5 bases). The CDR3 consists of 15 residues. Germline V lookup: CDR1 MNHEY, CDR2 SMNVEV (reference sequence). Between the trimmed V and J ends, which lost 5 bases and 5 bases, there was a span of 19 bases. In DNA form, the CDR3 reads TGTGCCAGCAGTACCCGGCCTTCAGGGAAGGACGAGCAGTACTTC. Its protein product is CASSTRPSGKDEQYF.

In this sample, this clone turned up a few times. The J gene is TRBJ1-1, the V gene TRBV5-4; D is possibly TRBD1 (5 bases). Germline CDR1 reads SGHNT; CDR2 reads YYREEE (reference sequence). V shed 0 bases and J shed 10 bases, with 13 bases lying between them. This CDR3 comprises 13 residues. The CDR3 protein is CASSLVGAKGAFF. Here the CDR3 DNA reads TGTGCCAGCAGCTTGGTAGGGGCTAAGGGAGCTTTCTTT.

The chain combines TRBV19 with TRBJ1-5; the D gene is possibly TRBD1 (5 bases). CDR1 is LNHDA, CDR2 SQIVND, per germline (reference sequence). The CDR3 runs to 15 residues. V lost 3 bases to trimming and J lost 2 bases, with 11 bases between them. In nucleotides, the CDR3 is TGTGCCAGTAGTATGATGGGGCAGGGCAATCAGCCCCAGCATTTT. Protein: CASSMMGQGNQPQHF.

The chain links TRBV6-6 to TRBJ2-2; TRBD1 might be the D (6 bases). Trimming took off 0 bases at V and 7 bases at J, with 12 bases between the two ends. This CDR3 comprises 15 residues. Per germline, CDR1 MNHNY and CDR2 SVGAGI (reference sequence). CDR3: CASSYSTGGDGELFF. Written as DNA, the CDR3 is TGTGCCAGCAGTTACTCGACAGGTGGGGACGGGGAGCTGTTTTTT.